This T cell receptor (beta chain) was captured in a study of blood T cells in healthy people across ages. Primed by a sample-barcoded 5' primer and a J-beta primer mix, a second PCR proceeded for 7 to 11 cycles. Each TCR beta cDNA got a 12-nucleotide random molecular identifier. One entry per CDR3 protein results from TCRdb running MiXCR on the 5' RACE reads. The table has roughly 2 million distinct CDR3 sequences, about 50% seen once. A few counts support this clonotype. The germline V gene encodes CDR1 SGHRS and CDR2 YFSETQ. The CDR3 loop spans 14 amino acids. Trimming took off 5 bases at V and 1 base at J, with 12 bases between the two ends. Samples each yielded at least 5.5 micrograms of total RNA.

The chain uses TRBV5-1 and TRBJ1-1; D is uncertain. This clonotype originated in a woman aged 35 to 49 in good health. Sample: blood. This CDR3 reads CASSSKTANTEAFF. The CDR3 DNA reads as TGCGCCAGCAGTTCAAAGACGGCGAACACTGAAGCTTTCTTT.